This T cell receptor (beta chain) derives from a study of cytomegalovirus exposure and HLA in healthy donors. The PCR used 60 Vbeta and 13 Jbeta primers. Assay used: immunoSEQ multiplex PCR; TCRdb lists only in-frame clones, some missing. The ten top clones account for about 0.96%, within a sample of around 140,000 clones. CDR1 is SGHRS, CDR2 YFSETQ, per germline. Germline trimming cut 4 bases from V and 4 bases from J; bases unmatched to any gene: 10. The CDR3 totals 16 residues. The sample taken for sequencing was PBMCs. The V and J genes are TRBV5-1 and TRBJ2-2, with 7 bases lining up with TRBD2. The TCR sequence derives from a male donor in good health and CMV-seronegative. The CDR3 sequence: CASSPVGTGGTGELFF. The CDR3 DNA reads as TGCGCCAGCAGCCCCGTCGGGACGGGGGGCACCGGGGAGCTGTTTTTT.